A selection of T cell receptor beta chains follows, all from one sample in a study of T cell responses to AZD1222 COVID-19 vaccine. Profiled with immunoSEQ multiplex PCR; TCRdb holds only in-frame clones, not every one. The table records under 150,000 clones, nearly 95% of them present only once. The source material was peripheral blood, sampled 28 days after the second AZD1222 dose. Receptors originate from an adult who received the AZD1222 COVID-19 vaccine. The CDR3 runs from the conserved cysteine through the conserved F or W. The D gene is left open where the match is weak. Clone sizes are given selectively: once, few, many, or a class where the clone is expanded.

>TRBV9|NA|NA|TRBJ2-1
TGTGCCAGCAGCAAGGAGGTAGTCAATGAGCAGTTCTTC
CASSKEVVNEQFF
>TRBV21-1|NA|NA|TRBJ1-5
TGTGCCAGCAGCAATTATCCCTACAGGGATAGCAATCAGCCCCAGCATTTT
CASSNYPYRDSNQPQHF
>TRBV9|NA|NA|TRBJ2-7
TGTGCCAGCACCGACACGTACGAGCAGTACTTC
CASTDTYEQYF
>TRBV5-4|TRBD1|NA|TRBJ2-1
TGTGCCAGCAGCTGGGACAGGAGCTCCTACAATGAGCAGTTCTTC
CASSWDRSSYNEQFF
>TRBV19|TRBD2|NA|TRBJ2-1
TGTGCCAGTAGTAAGGGAGGGCTCTACAATGAGCAGTTCTTC
CASSKGGLYNEQFF
>TRBV28|NA|NA|TRBJ2-7
TGTGCCAGCAGACCACAGCCCGTAGCGCCCTACGAGCAGTACTTC
CASRPQPVAPYEQYF
>TRBV28|NA|NA|TRBJ2-7
TGTGCCAGCAGCCTGGGGCAAGGATATGAAGAGCAGTACTTC
CASSLGQGYEEQYF
>TRBV6-1|NA|NA|TRBJ1-1
TGTGCCAGCAGTGAAGAGGTAGGGGGAAACACTGAAGCTTTCTTT
CASSEEVGGNTEAFF
>TRBV7-3|TRBD1|NA|TRBJ1-2
TGTGCCAGCAGCTTTGGGACAGGGGGATATGGCTACACCTTC
CASSFGTGGYGYTF
>TRBV19|NA|NA|TRBJ2-1
TGTGCCAGACCAAGCCTCAGGGCCTGCTCCTACAATGAGCAGTTCTTC
CARPSLRACSYNEQFF
>TRBV15|NA|NA|TRBJ1-1
TGTGCCACCAGCCTCGTAAGCCAGGAAGCTTTCTTT
CATSLVSQEAFF
>TRBV7-6|TRBD2|NA|TRBJ2-3
TGTGCCAGCAGCTTAAAAGGGACTAGCGGGAGGGGCACAGATACGCAGTATTTT
CASSLKGTSGRGTDTQYF
>TRBV7-3|NA|NA|TRBJ2-2
TGTGCCAGCAGCTTAGAGAACGGGGAGCTGTTTTTT
CASSLENGELFF
>TRBV2|NA|NA|TRBJ1-2
TGTGCCAGTTCAACAGGGACCCTTAACTATGGCTACACCTTC
CASSTGTLNYGYTF
>TRBV2|NA|NA|TRBJ1-1
TGTGCCAGCAGTGGCGGGGCCCGCCTCACTGAAGCTTTCTTT
CASSGGARLTEAFF
>TRBV3-1/TRBV3-2|NA|once|TRBJ2-7
TGTGCCAGCAGCCAAGGAGTCGGGTCATTCTACGAGCAGTACTTC
CASSQGVGSFYEQYF
>TRBV6-5|NA|NA|TRBJ1-1
TGTGCCAGCAGTTACTCAGTCGAGTGGGCTGAAGCTTTCTTT
CASSYSVEWAEAFF
>TRBV5-6|NA|NA|TRBJ1-3
TGTGCCAGCAGCTCTCTGACAGGATCGGGAAACACCATATATTTT
CASSSLTGSGNTIYF
>TRBV11-2|TRBD2|NA|TRBJ2-1
TGTGCCACGGGCGGGAGCTCCTACAATGAGCAGTTCTTC
CATGGSSYNEQFF
>TRBV6-1|NA|NA|TRBJ1-2
TGTGCCAGCAGTGAAGCGCTTTCAATAGGGGGGCTAAATGGCTACACCTTC
CASSEALSIGGLNGYTF
>TRBV14|NA|NA|TRBJ2-7
TGTGCCAGCAGCCAACCAGACGGTTTGGAGCAGTACTTC
CASSQPDGLEQYF
>TRBV7-3|NA|few|TRBJ1-1
TGTGCCAGCAGCTGGTCCAAGGTTACTGAAGCTTTCTTT
CASSWSKVTEAFF